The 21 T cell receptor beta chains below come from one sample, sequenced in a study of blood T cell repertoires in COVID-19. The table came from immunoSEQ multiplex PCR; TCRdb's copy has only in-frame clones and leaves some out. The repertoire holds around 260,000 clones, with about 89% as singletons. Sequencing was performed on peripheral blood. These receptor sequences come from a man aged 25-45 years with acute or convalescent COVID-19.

CDR3 region: CASSTPGQTSSYNSPLHF. CDR3 in DNA: TGTGCCAGCAGTACACCGGGACAGACTAGCTCCTATAATTCACCCCTCCACTTT. V usage is TRBV28 and J usage is TRBJ1-6; 7 nucleotides align to TRBD1. Per germline, CDR1 MDHEN and CDR2 SYDVKM. Losses at the gene ends were 5 bases for V and 0 bases for J; bases not matched to a gene: 10. This CDR3 comprises 18 residues.

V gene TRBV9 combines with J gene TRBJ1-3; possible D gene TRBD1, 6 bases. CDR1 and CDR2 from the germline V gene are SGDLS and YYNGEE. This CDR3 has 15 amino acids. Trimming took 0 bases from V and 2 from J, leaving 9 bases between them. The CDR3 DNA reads TGTGCCAGCAGCGTAGCCTCAGGGGCTGGAAACACCATATATTTT. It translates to CASSVASGAGNTIYF.

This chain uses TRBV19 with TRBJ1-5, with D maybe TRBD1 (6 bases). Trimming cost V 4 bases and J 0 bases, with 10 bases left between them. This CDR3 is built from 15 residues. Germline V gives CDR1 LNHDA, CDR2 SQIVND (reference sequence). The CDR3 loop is CASSSGQYSNQPQHF. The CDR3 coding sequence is TGTGCCAGTAGTAGCGGACAGTATAGCAATCAGCCCCAGCATTTT.

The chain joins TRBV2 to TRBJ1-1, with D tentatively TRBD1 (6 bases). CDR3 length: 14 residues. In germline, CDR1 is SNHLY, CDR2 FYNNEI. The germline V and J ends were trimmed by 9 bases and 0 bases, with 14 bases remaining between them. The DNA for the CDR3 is TGTGCCAGTAAGAAACAGGGCTTGAACACTGAAGCTTTCTTT. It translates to CASKKQGLNTEAFF.

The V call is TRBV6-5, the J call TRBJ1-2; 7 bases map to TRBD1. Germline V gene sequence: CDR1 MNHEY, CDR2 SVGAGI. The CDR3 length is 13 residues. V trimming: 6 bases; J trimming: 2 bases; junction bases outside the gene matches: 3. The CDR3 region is CASRKGGNYGYTF. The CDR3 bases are TGTGCCAGCAGAAAAGGGGGCAACTATGGCTACACCTTC.

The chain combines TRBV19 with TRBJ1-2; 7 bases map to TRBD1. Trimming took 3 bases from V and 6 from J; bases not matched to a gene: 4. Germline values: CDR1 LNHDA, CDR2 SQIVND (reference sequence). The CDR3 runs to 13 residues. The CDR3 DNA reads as TGTGCCAGTAGTATGACAGGGTGGGATGGCTACACCTTC. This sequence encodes CASSMTGWDGYTF.

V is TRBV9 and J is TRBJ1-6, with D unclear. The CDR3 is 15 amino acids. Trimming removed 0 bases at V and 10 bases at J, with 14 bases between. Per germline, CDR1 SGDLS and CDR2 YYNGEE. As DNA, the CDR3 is TGTGCCAGCAGCGTAGCGACTAGTTCTGGCTCACCCCTCCACTTT. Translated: CASSVATSSGSPLHF. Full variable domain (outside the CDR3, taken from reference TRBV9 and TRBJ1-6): DSGVTQTPKHLITATGQRVTLRCSPRSGDLSVYWYQQSLDQGLQFLIQYYNGEERAKGNILERFSAQQFPDLHSELNLSSLELGDSALYFCASSVATSSGSPLHFGNGTRLTVT.

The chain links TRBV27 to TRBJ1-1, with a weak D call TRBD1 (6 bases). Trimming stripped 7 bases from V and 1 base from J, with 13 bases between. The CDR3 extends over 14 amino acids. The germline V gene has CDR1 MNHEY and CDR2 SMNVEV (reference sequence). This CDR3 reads CASTLRGTNTEAFF. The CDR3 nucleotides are TGTGCCAGCACCCTTAGGGGGACGAACACTGAAGCTTTCTTT.

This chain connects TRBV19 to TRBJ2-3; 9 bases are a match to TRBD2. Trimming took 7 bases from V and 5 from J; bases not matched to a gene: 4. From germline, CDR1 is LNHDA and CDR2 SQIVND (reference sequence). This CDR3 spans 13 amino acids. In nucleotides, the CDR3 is TGTGCCAGTAAGGCTAGCGGGAAAGATACGCAGTATTTT. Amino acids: CASKASGKDTQYF.

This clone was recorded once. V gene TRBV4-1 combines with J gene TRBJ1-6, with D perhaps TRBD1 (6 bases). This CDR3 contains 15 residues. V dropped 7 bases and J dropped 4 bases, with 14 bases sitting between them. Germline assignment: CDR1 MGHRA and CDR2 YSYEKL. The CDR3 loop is CASTGVGGYNSPLHF. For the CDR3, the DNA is TGCGCCAGCACCGGGGTAGGGGGATATAATTCACCCCTCCACTTT.

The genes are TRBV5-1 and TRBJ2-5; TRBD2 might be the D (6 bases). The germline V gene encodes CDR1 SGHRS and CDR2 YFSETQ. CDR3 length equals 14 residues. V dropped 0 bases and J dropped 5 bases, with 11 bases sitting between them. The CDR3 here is CASSLAAGGETQYF. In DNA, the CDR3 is TGCGCCAGCAGCTTGGCAGCGGGTGGGGAGACCCAGTACTTC.

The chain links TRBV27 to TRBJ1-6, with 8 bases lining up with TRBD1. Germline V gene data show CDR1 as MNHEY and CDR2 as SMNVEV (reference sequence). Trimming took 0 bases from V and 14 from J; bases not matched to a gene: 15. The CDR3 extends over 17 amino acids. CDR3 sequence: CASSLSFFGQGGTALHF. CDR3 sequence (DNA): TGTGCCAGCAGTTTATCGTTCTTCGGACAGGGCGGTACGGCCCTCCACTTT.

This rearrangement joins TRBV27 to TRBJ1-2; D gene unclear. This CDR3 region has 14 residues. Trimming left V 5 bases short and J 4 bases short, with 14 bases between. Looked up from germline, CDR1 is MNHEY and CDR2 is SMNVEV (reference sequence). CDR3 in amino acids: CASSPVRYSYGYTF. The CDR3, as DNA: TGTGCCAGCAGTCCGGTAAGGTACAGCTATGGCTACACCTTC.

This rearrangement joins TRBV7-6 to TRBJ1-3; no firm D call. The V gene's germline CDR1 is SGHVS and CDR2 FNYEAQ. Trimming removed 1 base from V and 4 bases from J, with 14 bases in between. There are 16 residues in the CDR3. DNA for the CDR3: TGTGCCAGCAGCTTAGGGTCCGGAACTAGAGGAAACACCATATATTTT. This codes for CASSLGSGTRGNTIYF.

CDR3 protein: CASSFRTQRTTAFF. The CDR3, as DNA: TGTGCCAGCAGCTTCCGGACTCAGAGAACGACGGCTTTCTTT. The chain links TRBV5-6 to TRBJ1-1; D is ambiguous. The length of the CDR3 is 14 residues. Per germline, CDR1 SGHDT and CDR2 YYEEEE. The ends were cut back, 2 bases at V and 11 bases at J, with 19 bases in the middle.

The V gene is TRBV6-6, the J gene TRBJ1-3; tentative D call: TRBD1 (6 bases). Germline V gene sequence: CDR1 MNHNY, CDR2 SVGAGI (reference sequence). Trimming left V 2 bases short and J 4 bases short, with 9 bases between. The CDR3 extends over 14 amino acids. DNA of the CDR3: TGTGCCAGCAGTTACGCCGGACAGGGAAACACCATATATTTT. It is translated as CASSYAGQGNTIYF.

CDR3 in DNA: TGTGCCAGCAGACTGACACAAGAGACCCAGTACTTC. This translates into CASRLTQETQYF. The V and J genes are TRBV12-3 or TRBV12-4 and TRBJ2-5, with D uncertain. V dropped 6 bases and J dropped 2 bases, with 7 bases sitting between them. This CDR3 is built from 12 residues.

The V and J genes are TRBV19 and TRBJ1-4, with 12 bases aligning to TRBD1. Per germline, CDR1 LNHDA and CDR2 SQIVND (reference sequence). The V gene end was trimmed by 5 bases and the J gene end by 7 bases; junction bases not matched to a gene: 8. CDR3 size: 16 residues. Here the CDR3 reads CASSRPGTGGSEKLFF. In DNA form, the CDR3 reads TGTGCCAGTAGTCGGCCGGGGACAGGGGGCAGTGAAAAACTGTTTTTT.

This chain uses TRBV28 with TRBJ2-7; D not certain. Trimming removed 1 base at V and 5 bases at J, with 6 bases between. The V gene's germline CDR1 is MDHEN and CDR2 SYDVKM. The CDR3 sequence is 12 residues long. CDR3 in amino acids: CASSLYANEQYF. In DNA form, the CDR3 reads TGTGCCAGCAGTTTATACGCGAACGAGCAGTACTTC.

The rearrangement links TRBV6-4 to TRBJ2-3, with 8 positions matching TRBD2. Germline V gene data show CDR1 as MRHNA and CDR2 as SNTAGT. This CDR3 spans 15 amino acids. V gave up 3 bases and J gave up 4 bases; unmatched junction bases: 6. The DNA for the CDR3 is TGTGCCAGCAGTGAAGAGCGGGGGCCGGCAGATACGCAGTATTTT. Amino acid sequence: CASSEERGPADTQYF.

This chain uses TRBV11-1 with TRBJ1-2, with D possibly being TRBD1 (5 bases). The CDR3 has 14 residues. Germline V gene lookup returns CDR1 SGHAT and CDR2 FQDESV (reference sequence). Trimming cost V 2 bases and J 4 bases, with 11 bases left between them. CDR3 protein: CASSLSREAYGYTF. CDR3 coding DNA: TGTGCCAGCAGCTTATCCAGGGAAGCCTATGGCTACACCTTC.